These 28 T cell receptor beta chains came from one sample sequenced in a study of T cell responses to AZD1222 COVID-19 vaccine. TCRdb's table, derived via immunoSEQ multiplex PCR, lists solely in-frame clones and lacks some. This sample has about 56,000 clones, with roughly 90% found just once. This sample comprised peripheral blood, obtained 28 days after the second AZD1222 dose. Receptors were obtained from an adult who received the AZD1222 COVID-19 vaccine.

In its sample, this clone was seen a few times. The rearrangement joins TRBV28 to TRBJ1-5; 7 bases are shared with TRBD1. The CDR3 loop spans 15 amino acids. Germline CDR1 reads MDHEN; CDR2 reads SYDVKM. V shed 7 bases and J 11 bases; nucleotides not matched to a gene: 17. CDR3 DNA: TGTGCCAGCACCGCCTCGGGAGGGGGCGACTTAGCCCAGCATTTT. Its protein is CASTASGGGDLAQHF.

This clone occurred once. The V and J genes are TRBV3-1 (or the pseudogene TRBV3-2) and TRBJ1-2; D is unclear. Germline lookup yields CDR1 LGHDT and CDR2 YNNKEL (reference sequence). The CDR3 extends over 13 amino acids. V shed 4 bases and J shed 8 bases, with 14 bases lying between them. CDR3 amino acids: CASSPSLGSGYTF. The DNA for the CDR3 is TGTGCCAGCAGCCCCTCCCTAGGAAGCGGCTACACCTTC.

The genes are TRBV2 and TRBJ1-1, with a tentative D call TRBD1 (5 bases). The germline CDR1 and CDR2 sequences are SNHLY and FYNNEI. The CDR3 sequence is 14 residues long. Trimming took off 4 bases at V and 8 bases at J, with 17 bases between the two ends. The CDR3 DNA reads TGTGCCAGCAGTGGGGGACGGGTGATAGGGGAAGCTTTCTTT. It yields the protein CASSGGRVIGEAFF. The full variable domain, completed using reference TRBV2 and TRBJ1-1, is EPEVTQTPSHQVTQMGQEVILRCVPISNHLYFYWYRQILGQKVEFLVSFYNNEISEKSEIFDDQFSVERPDGSNFTLKIRSTKLEDSAMYFCASSGGRVIGEAFFGQGTRLTVV.

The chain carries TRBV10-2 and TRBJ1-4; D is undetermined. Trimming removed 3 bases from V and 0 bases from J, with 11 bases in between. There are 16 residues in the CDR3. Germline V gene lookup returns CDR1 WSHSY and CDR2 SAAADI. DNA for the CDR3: TGCGCCAGCAGTGATATGACGGCTGCAACTAATGAAAAACTGTTTTTT. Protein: CASSDMTAATNEKLFF.

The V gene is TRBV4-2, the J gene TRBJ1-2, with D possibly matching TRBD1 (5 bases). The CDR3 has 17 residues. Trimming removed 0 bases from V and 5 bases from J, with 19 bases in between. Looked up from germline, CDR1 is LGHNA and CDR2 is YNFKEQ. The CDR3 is CASSQDKTQGAFYGYTF. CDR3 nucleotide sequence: TGTGCCAGCAGCCAAGATAAAACGCAGGGCGCGTTTTATGGCTACACCTTC.

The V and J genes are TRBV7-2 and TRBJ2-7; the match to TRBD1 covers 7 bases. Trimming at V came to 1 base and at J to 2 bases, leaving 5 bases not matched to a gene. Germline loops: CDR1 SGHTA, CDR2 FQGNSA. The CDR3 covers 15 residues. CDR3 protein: CASSLVSQGAYEQYF. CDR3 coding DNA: TGTGCCAGCAGCTTAGTATCGCAGGGGGCCTACGAGCAGTACTTC. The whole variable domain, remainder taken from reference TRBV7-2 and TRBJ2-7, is GAGVSQSPSNKVTEKGKDVELRCDPISGHTALYWYRQSLGQGLEFLIYFQGNSAPDKSGLPSDRFSAERTGGSVSTLTIQRTQQEDSAVYLCASSLVSQGAYEQYFGPGTRLTVT.

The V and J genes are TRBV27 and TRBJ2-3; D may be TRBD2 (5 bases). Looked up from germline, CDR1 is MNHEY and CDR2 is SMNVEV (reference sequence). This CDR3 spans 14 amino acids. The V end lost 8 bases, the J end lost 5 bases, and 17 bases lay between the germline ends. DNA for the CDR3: TGTGCCAGCCCCCCCTCGGGGAAGGTAGATACGCAGTATTTT. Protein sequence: CASPPSGKVDTQYF.

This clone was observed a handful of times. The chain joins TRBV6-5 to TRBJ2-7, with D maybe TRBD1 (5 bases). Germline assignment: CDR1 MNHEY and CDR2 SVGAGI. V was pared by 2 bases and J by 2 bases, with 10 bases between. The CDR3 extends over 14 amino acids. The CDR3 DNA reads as TGTGCCAGCAGTTACCATGACAGAGCCTACGAGCAGTACTTC. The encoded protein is CASSYHDRAYEQYF.

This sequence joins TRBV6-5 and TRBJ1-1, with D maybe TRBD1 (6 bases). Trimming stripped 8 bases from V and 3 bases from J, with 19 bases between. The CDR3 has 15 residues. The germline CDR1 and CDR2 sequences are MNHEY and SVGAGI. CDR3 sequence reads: CASGGPGALDTEAFF. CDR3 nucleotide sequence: TGTGCCAGCGGAGGCCCGGGGGCCTTGGACACTGAAGCTTTCTTT.

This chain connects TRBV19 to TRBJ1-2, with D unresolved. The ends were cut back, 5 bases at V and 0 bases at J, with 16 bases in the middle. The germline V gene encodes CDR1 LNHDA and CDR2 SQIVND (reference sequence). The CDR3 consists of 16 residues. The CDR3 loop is CASSPASDGANYGYTF. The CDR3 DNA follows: TGTGCCAGTAGTCCCGCTTCGGACGGGGCTAACTATGGCTACACCTTC.

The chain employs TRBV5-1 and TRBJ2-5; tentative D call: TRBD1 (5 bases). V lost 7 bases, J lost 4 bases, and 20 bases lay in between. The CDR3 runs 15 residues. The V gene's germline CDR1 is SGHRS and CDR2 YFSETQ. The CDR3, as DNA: TGCGCCAGCTTCCCTCAGGCAGGGAATCTAGAGACCCAGTACTTC. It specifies CASFPQAGNLETQYF.

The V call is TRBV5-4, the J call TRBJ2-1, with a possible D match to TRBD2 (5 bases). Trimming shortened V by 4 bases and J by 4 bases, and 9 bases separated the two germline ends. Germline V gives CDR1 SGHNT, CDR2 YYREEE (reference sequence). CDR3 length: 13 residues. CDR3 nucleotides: TGTGCCAGCAGCCGAGCGGAATACAATGAGCAGTTCTTC. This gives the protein CASSRAEYNEQFF.

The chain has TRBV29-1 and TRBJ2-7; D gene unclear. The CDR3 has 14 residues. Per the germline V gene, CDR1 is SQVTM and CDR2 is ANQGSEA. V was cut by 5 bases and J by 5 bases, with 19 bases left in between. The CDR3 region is CSVNLGDSSDEQYF. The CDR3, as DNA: TGCAGCGTTAACTTGGGTGACTCATCGGACGAGCAGTACTTC.

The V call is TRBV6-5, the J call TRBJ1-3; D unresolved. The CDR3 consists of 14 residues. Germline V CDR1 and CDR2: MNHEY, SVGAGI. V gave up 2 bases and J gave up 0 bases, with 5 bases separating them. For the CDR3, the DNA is TGTGCCAGCAGTTACGGCACCTCTGGAAACACCATATATTTT. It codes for CASSYGTSGNTIYF.

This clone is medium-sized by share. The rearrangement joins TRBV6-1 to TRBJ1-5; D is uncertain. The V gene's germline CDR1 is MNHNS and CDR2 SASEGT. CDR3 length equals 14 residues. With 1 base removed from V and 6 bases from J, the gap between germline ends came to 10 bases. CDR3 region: CASSEVPNFQPQHF. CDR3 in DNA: TGTGCCAGCAGTGAAGTGCCAAACTTTCAGCCCCAGCATTTT.

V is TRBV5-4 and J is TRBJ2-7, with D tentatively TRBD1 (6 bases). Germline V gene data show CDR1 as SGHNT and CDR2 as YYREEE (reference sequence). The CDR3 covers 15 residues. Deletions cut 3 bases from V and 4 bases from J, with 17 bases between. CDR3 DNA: TGTGCCAGCAGCTCAGGGCCTGGACAGCATTACGAGCAGTACTTC. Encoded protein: CASSSGPGQHYEQYF.

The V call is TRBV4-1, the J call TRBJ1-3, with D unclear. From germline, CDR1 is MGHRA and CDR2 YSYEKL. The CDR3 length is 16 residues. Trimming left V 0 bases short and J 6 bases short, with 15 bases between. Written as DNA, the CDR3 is TGCGCCAGCAGCCAAGATTCTACCGCTTTTGTAAACACCATATATTTT. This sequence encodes CASSQDSTAFVNTIYF.

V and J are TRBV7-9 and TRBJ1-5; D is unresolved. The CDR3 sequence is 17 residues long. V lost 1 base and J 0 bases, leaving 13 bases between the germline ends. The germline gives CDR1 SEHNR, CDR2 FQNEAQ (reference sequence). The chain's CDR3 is CASSLGVAADSNQPQHF. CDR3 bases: TGTGCCAGCAGCTTAGGGGTGGCGGCCGATAGCAATCAGCCCCAGCATTTT.

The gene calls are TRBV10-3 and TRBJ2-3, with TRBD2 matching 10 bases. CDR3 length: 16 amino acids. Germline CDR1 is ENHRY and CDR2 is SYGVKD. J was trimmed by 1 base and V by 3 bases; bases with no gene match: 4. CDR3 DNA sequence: TGTGCCATCAGTGATCCGCTAGCGGGGGGCACAGATACGCAGTATTTT. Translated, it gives CAISDPLAGGTDTQYF.

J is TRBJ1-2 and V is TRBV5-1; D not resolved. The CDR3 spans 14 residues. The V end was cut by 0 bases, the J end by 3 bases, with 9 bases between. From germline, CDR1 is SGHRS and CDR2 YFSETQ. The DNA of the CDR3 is TGCGCCAGCAGCTTGGTGGCAGAAGACTATGGCTACACCTTC. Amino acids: CASSLVAEDYGYTF.

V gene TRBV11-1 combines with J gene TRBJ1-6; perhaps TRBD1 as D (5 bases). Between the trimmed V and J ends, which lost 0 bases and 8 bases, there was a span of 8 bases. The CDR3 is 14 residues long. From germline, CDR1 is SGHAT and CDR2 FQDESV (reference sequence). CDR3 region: CASSLAAGHSPLHF. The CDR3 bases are TGTGCCAGCAGCTTAGCGGCAGGGCATTCACCCCTCCACTTT.

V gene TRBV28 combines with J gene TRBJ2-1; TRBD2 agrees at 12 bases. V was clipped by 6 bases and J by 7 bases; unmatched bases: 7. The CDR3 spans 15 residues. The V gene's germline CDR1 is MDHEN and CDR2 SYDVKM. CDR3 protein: CASSLAGGPGNEQFF. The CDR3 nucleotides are TGTGCCAGCAGCCTAGCGGGGGGGCCGGGAAATGAGCAGTTCTTC.

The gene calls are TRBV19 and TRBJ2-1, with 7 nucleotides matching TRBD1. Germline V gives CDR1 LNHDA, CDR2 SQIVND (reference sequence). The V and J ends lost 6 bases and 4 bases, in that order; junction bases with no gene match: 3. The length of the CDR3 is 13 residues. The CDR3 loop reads CASSRTGYNEQFF. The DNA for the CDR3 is TGTGCCAGTAGCCGGACAGGTTACAATGAGCAGTTCTTC.

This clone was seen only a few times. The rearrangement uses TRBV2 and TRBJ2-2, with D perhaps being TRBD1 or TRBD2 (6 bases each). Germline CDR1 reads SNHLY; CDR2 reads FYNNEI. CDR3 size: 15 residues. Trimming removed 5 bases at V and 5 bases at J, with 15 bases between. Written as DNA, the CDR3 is TGTGCCAGCAGTTCGTGGGGGGCGGAGACCGGGGAGCTGTTTTTT. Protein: CASSSWGAETGELFF.

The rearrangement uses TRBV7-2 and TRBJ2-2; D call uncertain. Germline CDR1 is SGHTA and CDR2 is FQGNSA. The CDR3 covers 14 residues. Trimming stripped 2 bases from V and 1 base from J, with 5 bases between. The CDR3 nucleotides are TGTGCCAGCAGCTTAAACGGGAACACCGGGGAGCTGTTTTTT. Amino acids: CASSLNGNTGELFF.

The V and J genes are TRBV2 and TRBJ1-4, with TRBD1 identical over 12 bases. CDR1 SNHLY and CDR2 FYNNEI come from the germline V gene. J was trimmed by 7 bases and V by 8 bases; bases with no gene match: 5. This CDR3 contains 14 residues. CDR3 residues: CASGGQGAGEKLFF. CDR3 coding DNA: TGTGCCAGCGGGGGACAGGGGGCTGGTGAAAAACTGTTTTTT.

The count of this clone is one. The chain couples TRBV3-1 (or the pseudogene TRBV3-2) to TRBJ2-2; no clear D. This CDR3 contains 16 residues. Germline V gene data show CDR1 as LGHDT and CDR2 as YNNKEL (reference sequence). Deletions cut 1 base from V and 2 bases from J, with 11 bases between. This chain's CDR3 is CASSQGADLNTGELFF. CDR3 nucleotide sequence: TGTGCCAGCAGCCAAGGGGCAGACCTTAACACCGGGGAGCTGTTTTTT.

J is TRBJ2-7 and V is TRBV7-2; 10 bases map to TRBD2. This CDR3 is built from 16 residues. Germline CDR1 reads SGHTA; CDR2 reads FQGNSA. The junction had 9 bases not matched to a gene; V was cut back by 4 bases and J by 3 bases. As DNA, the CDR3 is TGTGCCAGCAGCTGGGGGGGACGGACTAGCGGCTACGAGCAGTACTTC. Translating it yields CASSWGGRTSGYEQYF.